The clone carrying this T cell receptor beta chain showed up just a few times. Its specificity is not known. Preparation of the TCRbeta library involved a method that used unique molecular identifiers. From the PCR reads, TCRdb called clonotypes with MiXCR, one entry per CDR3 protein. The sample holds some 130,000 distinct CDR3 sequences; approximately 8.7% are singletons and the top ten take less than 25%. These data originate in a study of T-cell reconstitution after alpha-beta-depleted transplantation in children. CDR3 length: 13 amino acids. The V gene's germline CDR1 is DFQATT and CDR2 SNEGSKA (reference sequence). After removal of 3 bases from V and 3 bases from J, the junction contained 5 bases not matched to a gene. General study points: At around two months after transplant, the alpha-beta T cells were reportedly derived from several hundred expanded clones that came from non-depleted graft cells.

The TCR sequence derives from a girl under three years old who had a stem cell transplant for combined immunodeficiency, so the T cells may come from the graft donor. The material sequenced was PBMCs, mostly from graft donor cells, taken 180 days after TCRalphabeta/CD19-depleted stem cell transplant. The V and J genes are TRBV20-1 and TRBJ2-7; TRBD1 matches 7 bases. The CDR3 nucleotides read TGCAGTGCTAGTCACAGGGGACGCTACGAGCAGTACTTC. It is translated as CSASHRGRYEQYF.